The text below deals with one T cell receptor (beta chain). The antigen it recognizes is unknown. No per-base quality is available; no much larger clone lies one base away. To sequence the TCRbeta CDR3 region, genomic DNA was isolated from the sorted cells. TCRbeta CDR3 regions were sequenced using the immunoSEQ Assay. TCRdb holds this immuneACCESS table with in-frame rearrangements only. Some clones are missing; in checked studies, unresolved V genes explain under half, and the rest has no known cause. The sample profile shows tens of thousands of clones; around 83% of them were found once. The ten largest account for around 27% of the sample. This entry is derived from a study of OX40 agonist ivuxolimab in advanced cancers. Background on the whole study: Ivuxolimab was a fully human IgG2 agonistic monoclonal antibody targeting the costimulatory receptor OX40 (CD134). Patients were allowed to have had prior anti-PD-1, anti-PD-L1 or anti-CTLA-4 therapy, and 30% to 40% of the dose-escalation patients had previously received checkpoint inhibitors. The monotherapy dose-escalation portion (N of about 49 patients) of the phase I ivuxolimab trial is reported in the paper. Intravenous ivuxolimab was administered to patients every 2 weeks at six dose levels: 0.01, 0.1, 0.3, 1.5, 3 and 10 mg/kg. Partial responses occurred in three dose-escalation patients: two with cutaneous melanoma and one with hepatocellular carcinoma. Of the approximately 53 patients in dose escalation, around 20 had hepatocellular carcinoma, roughly 15 had melanoma, 9 had renal cell carcinoma and 9 had head and neck cancer. In the dose-escalation cohort, more than 80% of patients were male, and the mean age was roughly 56 years with a range of roughly 20 to 80. The point of sequencing TCRbeta in the periphery was to test whether ivuxolimab changed TCR sequence diversity and drove clonal T-cell expansion. Broad study findings and their caveats: The antigen specificity of the peripheral T cells that underwent clonal expansion was not determined. Low levels of normalized T-cell clonal expansion were also shown by some nonresponding patients. In the 0.1-3.0 mg/kg groups, partial responders had among the lowest normalized peripheral clonal expansion, particularly in CD8+ T cells. Clonal expansion of both CD4+ and CD8+ blood T cells was observed from baseline to week 6 at doses 0.1 to 3.0 mg/kg. After ivuxolimab, more expanded clones were found on average in CD8+ T cells than in CD4+ T cells.

The trial excluded patients who had a history of autoimmune disease or who were on systemic immunosuppression. Peripheral blood for TCR sequencing was collected from all dose cohorts at baseline, on cycle 4 day 1, and on cycle 7 day 1. The samples were taken from a phase I, first-in-human, multicenter, open-label dose-escalation trial of ivuxolimab. The trial enrolled adults with locally advanced or metastatic head and neck squamous cell, hepatocellular, melanoma or renal cell carcinoma. Before TCR sequencing, CD4+ T cells and CD8+ T cells from peripheral blood were sorted into separate populations. V lost 0 bases and J lost 0 bases; the stretch between them is 3 bases long. According to the germline V gene, CDR1 reads SGDLS and CDR2 reads YYNGEE. Counted from cysteine to phenylalanine, this CDR3 has 14 amino acids. The retained sequence is limited to the CDR3, 42 bases, with the frame set at the first base.

The sample in question was CD4+ or CD8+ T cells sorted from blood, obtained in a trial of the OX40 agonist ivuxolimab. This clonotype originated in an adult with an advanced solid tumor such as melanoma, head and neck, liver or kidney cancer. In this chain, TRBV9 is recombined with TRBJ1-4; the D gene cannot be named for sure. The nucleotides are TGTGCCAGCAGCGTAGTGGCAACTAATGAAAAACTGTTTTTT. This gives the protein CASSVVATNEKLFF. The CDR3, completed at both ends by the reference TRBV9 and TRBJ1-4 genes, gives the full variable domain DSGVTQTPKHLITATGQRVTLRCSPRSGDLSVYWYQQSLDQGLQFLIQYYNGEERAKGNILERFSAQQFPDLHSELNLSSLELGDSALYFCASSVVATNEKLFFGSGTQLSVL.